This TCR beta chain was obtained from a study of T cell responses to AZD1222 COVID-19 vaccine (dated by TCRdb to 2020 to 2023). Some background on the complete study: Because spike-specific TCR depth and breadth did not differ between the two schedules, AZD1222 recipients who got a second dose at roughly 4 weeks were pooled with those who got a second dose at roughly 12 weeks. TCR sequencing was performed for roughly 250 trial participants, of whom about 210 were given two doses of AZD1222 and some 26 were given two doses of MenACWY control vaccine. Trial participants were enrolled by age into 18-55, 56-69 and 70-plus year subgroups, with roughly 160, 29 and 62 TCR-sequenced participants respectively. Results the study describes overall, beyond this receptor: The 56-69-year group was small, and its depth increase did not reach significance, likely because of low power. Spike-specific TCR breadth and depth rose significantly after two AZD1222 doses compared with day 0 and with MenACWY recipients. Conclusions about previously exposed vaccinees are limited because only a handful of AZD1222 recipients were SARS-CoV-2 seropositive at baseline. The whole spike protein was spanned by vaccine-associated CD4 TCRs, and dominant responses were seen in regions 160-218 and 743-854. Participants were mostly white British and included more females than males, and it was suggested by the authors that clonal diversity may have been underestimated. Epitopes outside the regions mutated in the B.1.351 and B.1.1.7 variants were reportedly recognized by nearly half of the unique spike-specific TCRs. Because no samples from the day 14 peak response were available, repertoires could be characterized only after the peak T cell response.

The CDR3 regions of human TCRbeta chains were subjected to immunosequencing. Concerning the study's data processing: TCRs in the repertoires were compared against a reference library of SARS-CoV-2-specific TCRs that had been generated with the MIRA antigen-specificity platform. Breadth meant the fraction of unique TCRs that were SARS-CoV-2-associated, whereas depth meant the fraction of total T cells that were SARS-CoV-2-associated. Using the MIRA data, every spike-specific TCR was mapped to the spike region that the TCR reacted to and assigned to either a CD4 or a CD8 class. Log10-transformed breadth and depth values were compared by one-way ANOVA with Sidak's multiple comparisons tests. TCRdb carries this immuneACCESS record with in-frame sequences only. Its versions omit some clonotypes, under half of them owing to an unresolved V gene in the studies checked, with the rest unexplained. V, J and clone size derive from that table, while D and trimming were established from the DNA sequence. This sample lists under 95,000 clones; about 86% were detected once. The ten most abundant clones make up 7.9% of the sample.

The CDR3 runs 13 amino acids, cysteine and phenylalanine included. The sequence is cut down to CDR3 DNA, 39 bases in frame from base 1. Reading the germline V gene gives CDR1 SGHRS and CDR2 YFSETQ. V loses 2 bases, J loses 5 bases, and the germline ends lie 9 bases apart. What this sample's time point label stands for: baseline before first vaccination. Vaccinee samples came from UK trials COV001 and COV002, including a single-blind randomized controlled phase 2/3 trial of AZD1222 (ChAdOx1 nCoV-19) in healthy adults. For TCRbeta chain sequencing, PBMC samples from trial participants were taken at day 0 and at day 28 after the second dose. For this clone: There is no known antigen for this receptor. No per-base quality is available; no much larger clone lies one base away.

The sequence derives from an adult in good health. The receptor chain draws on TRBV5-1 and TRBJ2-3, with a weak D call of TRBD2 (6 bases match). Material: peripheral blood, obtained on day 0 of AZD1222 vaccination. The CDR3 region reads CASSFPGEDTQYF. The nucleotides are TGCGCCAGCAGCTTCCCGGGGGAAGATACGCAGTATTTT.